These T cell receptor beta chains were read from a single sample in a study of T cell responses to AZD1222 COVID-19 vaccine. TCRdb's copy holds only in-frame clones and misses some; the assay was immunoSEQ multiplex PCR. In the table there are about 130,000 clones, 75% to 95% of which are singletons. Sequenced material: peripheral blood, taken 28 days after the second AZD1222 dose. The receptors stem from an adult who received the AZD1222 COVID-19 vaccine. CDR3s include the opening cysteine and the closing phenylalanine or tryptophan. Each record gives: clone size, V gene, J gene, D gene, CDR3 protein, CDR3 DNA. A D gene is named only where the DNA matches it firmly. Where a row states a size, it is once, few, many or the class of an expanded clone; other rows omit it.

abundance: .
v_gene: TRBV6-4
j_gene: TRBJ2-1
d_gene: TRBD2
CDR3aa: CASSDTLAGIREQFF
CDR3nt: TGTGCCAGCAGTGACACATTAGCGGGGATCCGAGAGCAGTTCTTC

abundance: .
v_gene: TRBV27
j_gene: TRBJ2-1
d_gene: TRBD2
CDR3aa: CASSFGTSVYEQFF
CDR3nt: TGTGCCAGCAGTTTTGGGACTAGCGTCTATGAGCAGTTCTTC

abundance: .
v_gene: TRBV7-9
j_gene: TRBJ1-2
d_gene: .
CDR3aa: CASSLVGNSDYGYTF
CDR3nt: TGTGCCAGCAGCTTAGTCGGGAACAGCGACTATGGCTACACCTTC

abundance: .
v_gene: TRBV6-2/TRBV6-3
j_gene: TRBJ2-1
d_gene: .
CDR3aa: CASSVIRTSNEQFF
CDR3nt: TGTGCCAGCAGCGTCATAAGGACCTCCAATGAGCAGTTCTTC

abundance: .
v_gene: TRBV29-1
j_gene: TRBJ1-1
d_gene: .
CDR3aa: CSVGIPPMNTEAFF
CDR3nt: TGCAGCGTTGGAATTCCACCCATGAACACTGAAGCTTTCTTT

abundance: .
v_gene: TRBV3-1/TRBV3-2
j_gene: TRBJ1-5
d_gene: .
CDR3aa: CASSQDLHRNQPQHF
CDR3nt: TGTGCCAGCAGCCAAGATCTTCACAGAAATCAGCCCCAGCATTTT

abundance: once
v_gene: TRBV7-9
j_gene: TRBJ1-5
d_gene: .
CDR3aa: CATDSGYSNQPQHF
CDR3nt: TGTGCCACTGACAGCGGCTATAGCAATCAGCCCCAGCATTTT

abundance: .
v_gene: TRBV7-4
j_gene: TRBJ1-5
d_gene: .
CDR3aa: CASSRDGPQHF
CDR3nt: TGTGCCAGCAGCCGGGACGGACCCCAGCATTTT

abundance: once
v_gene: TRBV2
j_gene: TRBJ1-4
d_gene: TRBD1
CDR3aa: CASSDIGRGGSEKLFF
CDR3nt: TGTGCCAGCAGTGACATTGGCAGGGGGGGGAGTGAAAAACTGTTTTTT

abundance: once
v_gene: TRBV20-1
j_gene: TRBJ1-1
d_gene: .
CDR3aa: CSASMVMDTEAFF
CDR3nt: TGCAGTGCTAGTATGGTAATGGACACTGAAGCTTTCTTT

abundance: .
v_gene: TRBV10-3
j_gene: TRBJ2-1
d_gene: TRBD1
CDR3aa: CAISETGGVYNEQFF
CDR3nt: TGTGCCATCAGTGAGACAGGGGGAGTCTACAATGAGCAGTTCTTC

abundance: .
v_gene: TRBV4-3
j_gene: TRBJ2-3
d_gene: .
CDR3aa: CASSQDPNTDTQYF
CDR3nt: TGCGCCAGCAGCCAAGATCCCAACACAGATACGCAGTATTTT

abundance: .
v_gene: TRBV6-1
j_gene: TRBJ2-1
d_gene: TRBD2
CDR3aa: CASSEGLAGGVQFF
CDR3nt: TGTGCCAGCAGTGAGGGACTAGCGGGGGGGGTTCAGTTCTTC

abundance: .
v_gene: TRBV5-6
j_gene: TRBJ1-2
d_gene: .
CDR3aa: CASSPSGNYGYTF
CDR3nt: TGTGCCAGCAGCCCCTCAGGAAACTATGGCTACACCTTC

abundance: .
v_gene: TRBV19
j_gene: TRBJ1-5
d_gene: TRBD1
CDR3aa: CASSPQGGLSNQPQHF
CDR3nt: TGTGCCAGTAGTCCCCAGGGGGGGCTGAGTAATCAGCCCCAGCATTTT

abundance: .
v_gene: TRBV27
j_gene: TRBJ2-1
d_gene: .
CDR3aa: CASGWAHNEQFF
CDR3nt: TGTGCCAGCGGGTGGGCCCACAATGAGCAGTTCTTC

abundance: .
v_gene: TRBV5-6
j_gene: TRBJ1-2
d_gene: .
CDR3aa: CASSLRAGMLPNFYGYTF
CDR3nt: TGTGCCAGCAGCTTACGTGCGGGGATGCTCCCCAACTTCTATGGCTACACCTTC

abundance: .
v_gene: TRBV11-3
j_gene: TRBJ2-1
d_gene: .
CDR3aa: CASSGFNEQFF
CDR3nt: TGTGCCAGCAGCGGGTTCAATGAGCAGTTCTTC

abundance: .
v_gene: TRBV12-3/TRBV12-4
j_gene: TRBJ1-2
d_gene: TRBD1
CDR3aa: CASSLGRGYGYTF
CDR3nt: TGTGCCAGCAGTTTAGGCAGGGGGTATGGCTACACCTTC

abundance: .
v_gene: TRBV5-6
j_gene: TRBJ1-1
d_gene: .
CDR3aa: CASSLRSLNTEAFF
CDR3nt: TGTGCCAGCAGCTTGAGGTCCCTGAACACTGAAGCTTTCTTT

abundance: .
v_gene: TRBV7-9
j_gene: TRBJ2-5
d_gene: .
CDR3aa: CASSFRGRETQYF
CDR3nt: TGTGCCAGCAGCTTCCGGGGGCGAGAGACCCAGTACTTC

abundance: few
v_gene: TRBV2
j_gene: TRBJ1-1
d_gene: .
CDR3aa: CASSAPFQGTEAFF
CDR3nt: TGTGCCAGCAGTGCCCCCTTTCAGGGCACTGAAGCTTTCTTT

abundance: .
v_gene: TRBV7-9
j_gene: TRBJ1-3
d_gene: .
CDR3aa: CASSPVQWGNTIYF
CDR3nt: TGTGCCAGCAGCCCCGTCCAATGGGGAAACACCATATATTTT

abundance: .
v_gene: TRBV7-9
j_gene: TRBJ2-1
d_gene: .
CDR3aa: CASSFWGGDEQFF
CDR3nt: TGTGCCAGCAGCTTTTGGGGTGGCGATGAGCAGTTCTTC